Following are 24 T cell receptor beta chains from one sample sequenced in a study of cytomegalovirus exposure and HLA in healthy donors. The PCR contained 60 Vbeta and 13 Jbeta primers. TCRdb's table, derived via immunoSEQ multiplex PCR, lists solely in-frame clones and lacks some. The sample lists 100,000 or so clones; approximately 80% were seen once. The sequencing input was PBMCs. The receptors originated from a female donor in good health and CMV-seropositive.

The V gene is TRBV4-2, the J gene TRBJ2-3; 13 positions agree with TRBD2. The CDR3 consists of 15 residues. CDR1 LGHNA and CDR2 YNFKEQ come from the germline V gene. After removal of 3 bases from V and 10 bases from J, the junction contained 7 bases not matched to a gene. The CDR3 region has the DNA TGTGCCAGCAGCCACCCCACTAGCGGGGGGGCTCCGCAGTATTTT. As protein: CASSHPTSGGAPQYF.

This chain uses TRBV7-9 with TRBJ2-7, with 9 bases aligning to TRBD2. Germline V gene lookup returns CDR1 SEHNR and CDR2 FQNEAQ (reference sequence). The CDR3 is made up of 16 amino acids. The V and J ends lost 1 base and 5 bases, in that order; junction bases with no gene match: 9. The CDR3 here is CASSLGISGSFHEQYF. Here the CDR3 DNA reads TGTGCCAGCAGCTTAGGGATTAGCGGGAGTTTCCACGAGCAGTACTTC.

Of note for this clone: One end of the junction does not line up with germline, which may come from a read error. The gene calls are TRBV11-2 and TRBJ1-1; 10 nucleotides agree with TRBD1. CDR3 length: 17 residues. Germline V CDR1 and CDR2: SGHAT, FQNNGV. The CDR3 loop reads CASSLQITSTGGTEAFF. CDR3 DNA sequence: TGTGCCAGCAGCCTACAGATAACCTCGACAGGGGGCACTGAAGCTTTTTTT.

The rearrangement links TRBV30 to TRBJ1-5; D gene ambiguous. The CDR3 loop spans 14 amino acids. CDR1 and CDR2 from the germline V gene are GTSNPN and SVGIG (reference sequence). The V gene lost 0 bases and the J gene lost 4 bases, with 10 bases spanning the gap. CDR3 coding DNA: TGTGCCTGGAGTGTACCACTGAGTAATCAGCCCCAGCATTTT. Protein product: CAWSVPLSNQPQHF.

The sample holds a few counts of this clone. V usage is TRBV6-5 and J usage is TRBJ2-5, with D maybe TRBD2 (6 bases). Germline CDR1 is MNHEY and CDR2 is SVGAGI. The CDR3 has 16 amino acids. V was trimmed by 0 bases and J by 5 bases, leaving 16 bases between them. CDR3: CASSYSKGRLAETQYF. CDR3 DNA: TGTGCCAGCAGTTACTCGAAGGGACGTCTAGCGGAGACCCAGTACTTC.

The rearrangement uses TRBV5-1 and TRBJ2-2, with 8 bases fitting TRBD1. The CDR3 runs to 16 residues. Germline CDR1 reads SGHRS; CDR2 reads YFSETQ. V trimming: 4 bases; J trimming: 1 base; junction bases outside the gene matches: 6. The CDR3 nucleotides read TGCGCCAGCAGCCCCGGACAGGGTGGGAACACCGGGGAGCTGTTTTTT. Translated: CASSPGQGGNTGELFF.

This clone was counted ten times or more. The chain has TRBV4-3 and TRBJ1-4, with a weak D call TRBD1 (6 bases). From germline, CDR1 is LGHNA and CDR2 YSLEER. The V gene lost 4 bases and the J gene lost 4 bases, with 13 bases spanning the gap. The CDR3 is made up of 15 amino acids. CDR3: CASSPRTEDNEKLFF. In DNA, the CDR3 is TGCGCCAGCAGCCCCCGGACAGAAGATAATGAAAAACTGTTTTTT.

V usage is TRBV5-1 and J usage is TRBJ1-1; the D is unclear. Germline loops: CDR1 SGHRS, CDR2 YFSETQ. With 5 bases removed from V and 0 bases from J, the gap between germline ends came to 11 bases. The CDR3 runs 14 residues. In nucleotides, the CDR3 is TGCGCCAGCAGAGGAGGGTCAATGAACACTGAAGCTTTCTTT. Protein: CASRGGSMNTEAFF.

V gene TRBV5-4 combines with J gene TRBJ2-2; 14 bases align to TRBD2. This CDR3 spans 17 amino acids. J was trimmed by 5 bases and V by 5 bases; bases with no gene match: 8. Per the germline V gene, CDR1 is SGHNT and CDR2 is YYREEE (reference sequence). The CDR3 nucleotides are TGTGCCAGCAGTCTAGGACTAGCGGGAGGTGGGACCGGGGAGCTGTTTTTT. Residues: CASSLGLAGGGTGELFF.

The count of this clone is one. The CDR3 spells CASSSRQSYEQYF. The DNA of the CDR3 is TGTGCCAGCAGCTCCAGACAGAGCTACGAGCAGTACTTC. V usage is TRBV5-4 and J usage is TRBJ2-7; weak D call: TRBD1 (5 bases). The CDR3 is 13 amino acids. The ends were cut back, 3 bases at V and 3 bases at J, with 10 bases in the middle. Germline V gives CDR1 SGHNT, CDR2 YYREEE (reference sequence). The entire variable domain, with the rest obtained from reference TRBV5-4 and TRBJ2-7, is as follows: ETGVTQSPTHLIKTRGQQVTLRCSSQSGHNTVSWYQQALGQGPQFIFQYYREEENGRGNFPPRFSGLQFPNYSSELNVNALELDDSALYLCASSSRQSYEQYFGPGTRLTVT.

Only a few counts were recorded for this clone. J is TRBJ2-3 and V is TRBV6-4; 8 bases map to TRBD2. The CDR3 is made up of 15 amino acids. Trimming removed 2 bases from V and 2 bases from J; junction bases left unmatched: 3. Germline V gene data show CDR1 as MRHNA and CDR2 as SNTAGT. CDR3 residues: CASSDRAGDTDTQYF. CDR3 nucleotides: TGTGCCAGCAGTGACAGAGCGGGAGACACAGATACGCAGTATTTT.

The chain employs TRBV25-1 and TRBJ1-4; 10 bases align to TRBD1. The V segment lost 1 base and the J segment 6 bases; nucleotides outside the gene matches: 2. The V gene's germline CDR1 is MGHDK and CDR2 SYGVNS. There are 15 residues in the CDR3. CDR3 DNA sequence: TGTGCCAGCAGTGAATCGGGGACAGGGGATGAAAAACTGTTTTTT. It encodes CASSESGTGDEKLFF.

This chain links TRBV7-2 with TRBJ1-2, with D tentatively TRBD1 (6 bases). This CDR3 region has 14 residues. Trimming cost V 0 bases and J 4 bases, with 9 bases left between them. Germline V gene sequence: CDR1 SGHTA, CDR2 FQGNSA. The CDR3 here is CASSLAQGRYGYTF. The DNA for the CDR3 is TGTGCCAGCAGCTTAGCCCAGGGGCGCTATGGCTACACCTTC. Full variable domain (remainder filled in from reference TRBV7-2 and TRBJ1-2): GAGVSQSPSNKVTEKGKDVELRCDPISGHTALYWYRQSLGQGLEFLIYFQGNSAPDKSGLPSDRFSAERTGGSVSTLTIQRTQQEDSAVYLCASSLAQGRYGYTFGSGTRLTVV.

DNA of the CDR3: TGCGCCAGCAGCAAGGTTTTTGGAGGTAGCTATGGCTACACCTTC. This sequence encodes CASSKVFGGSYGYTF. The chain couples TRBV4-3 to TRBJ1-2; D is unclear. CDR3 size: 15 residues. V was cut by 5 bases and J by 4 bases, with 17 bases left in between. Per germline, CDR1 LGHNA and CDR2 YSLEER.

The V gene is TRBV6-1, the J gene TRBJ2-4; D is uncertain. The V gene's germline CDR1 is MNHNS and CDR2 SASEGT. The V and J ends lost 1 base and 0 bases respectively, with 7 bases between them. The CDR3 is 15 residues long. The CDR3 DNA follows: TGTGCCAGCAGTGAAGGCCAGATAGCCAAAAACATTCAGTACTTC. This encodes CASSEGQIAKNIQYF.

The V call is TRBV6-1, the J call TRBJ2-5, with 7 bases matching TRBD1. V gave up 6 bases and J gave up 6 bases; unmatched junction bases: 13. Germline V gene lookup returns CDR1 MNHNS and CDR2 SASEGT. CDR3 length: 15 residues. This CDR3 reads CASREWGQQGKTQYF. The DNA of the CDR3 is TGTGCCAGCAGGGAATGGGGGCAACAGGGGAAGACCCAGTACTTC.

The J gene is TRBJ1-2, the V gene TRBV6-6; D uncertain. Germline V gene sequence: CDR1 MNHNY, CDR2 SVGAGI (reference sequence). There are 13 residues in the CDR3. V was trimmed by 0 bases and J by 2 bases, leaving 4 bases between them. CDR3 residues: CASSYSENYGYTF. CDR3 nucleotide sequence: TGTGCCAGCAGTTACTCGGAGAACTATGGCTACACCTTC.

The chain links TRBV18 to TRBJ2-7; no clear D. Deletions cut 2 bases from V and 2 bases from J, with 7 bases between. The CDR3 length is 13 residues. Per the germline V gene, CDR1 is KGHSH and CDR2 is LQKENI. CDR3 region: CASSPGRAYEQYF. The CDR3 nucleotides read TGTGCCAGCTCACCAGGCCGTGCCTACGAGCAGTACTTC.

The chain has TRBV7-3 and TRBJ1-1; 10 nucleotides line up with TRBD1. This CDR3 has 15 residues. CDR1 is SGHTA and CDR2 is FQGTGA in the germline V gene. V trimming: 5 bases; J trimming: 6 bases; junction bases outside the gene matches: 9. The CDR3 DNA follows: TGTGCCAGCAGCCCAACGACAGGGGGCTTCGCTGAAGCTTTCTTT. Translated: CASSPTTGGFAEAFF. Together with reference TRBV7-3 and TRBJ1-1, the CDR3 gives the full variable domain: GAGVSQTPSNKVTEKGKYVELRCDPISGHTALYWYRQSLGQGPEFLIYFQGTGAADDSGLPNDRFFAVRPEGSVSTLKIQRTERGDSAVYLCASSPTTGGFAEAFFGQGTRLTVV.

The chain carries TRBV7-8 and TRBJ2-7; possible D gene TRBD1, 5 bases. The germline V and J ends were trimmed by 2 bases and 2 bases, with 10 bases remaining between them. Germline CDR1 reads SGHVS; CDR2 reads FQNEAQ. The CDR3 totals 14 residues. The CDR3 loop reads CASSLMRTTYEQYF. The CDR3 bases are TGTGCCAGCAGCTTAATGAGGACAACCTACGAGCAGTACTTC. Together with reference TRBV7-8 and TRBJ2-7, the CDR3 gives the full variable domain: GAGVSQSPRYKVAKRGQDVALRCDPISGHVSLFWYQQALGQGPEFLTYFQNEAQLDKSGLPSDRFFAERPEGSVSTLKIQRTQQEDSAVYLCASSLMRTTYEQYFGPGTRLTVT.

This rearrangement joins TRBV7-2 to TRBJ1-2, with D perhaps TRBD1 (5 bases). The CDR3 contains 18 residues. CDR1 and CDR2 (germline): SGHTA, FQGNSA. The ends were cut back, 1 base at V and 7 bases at J, with 25 bases in the middle. CDR3 in amino acids: CASSLGPGGSLRGGGYTF. The DNA for the CDR3 is TGTGCCAGCAGCTTAGGCCCCGGGGGGTCGCTGAGGGGTGGTGGCTACACCTTC.

This clone has a single count. The DNA of the CDR3 is TGTGCCAGCAGCTTGACAGGGGGCTTCGGTGGTGGCTACACCTTC. Encoded protein: CASSLTGGFGGGYTF. The chain carries TRBV5-6 and TRBJ1-2; 9 bases are a match to TRBD1. The CDR3 is 15 residues long. Germline trimming cut 1 base from V and 7 bases from J; bases unmatched to any gene: 8. Per germline, CDR1 SGHDT and CDR2 YYEEEE.

This rearrangement joins TRBV11-2 to TRBJ2-7, with 9 positions matching TRBD2. The J segment lost 2 bases and the V segment lost 5 bases, leaving 10 bases of the junction unmatched. There are 16 residues in the CDR3. Looked up from germline, CDR1 is SGHAT and CDR2 is FQNNGV. The CDR3 DNA reads TGTGCCAGCAGCCATCTTAAGGGGACTAGCACCTACGAGCAGTACTTC. It is translated as CASSHLKGTSTYEQYF.

The chain couples TRBV1 to TRBJ1-1; the table's D call, TRBD1, has no DNA check behind it. TRBV1 is listed as a pseudogene. This CDR3 is built from 17 residues. The CDR3: CTSSQSTVTGLDTEAFF. The CDR3 DNA reads TGCACCAGCAGCCAATCCACAGTCACAGGGTTGGACACTGAAGCTTTCTTT.